This T cell receptor (beta chain) stems from a study of radiation and T cells in renal cell carcinoma. Study-level results: In blood, top tumor clones expanded by 2 weeks, shrinking by 4. Without pretreatment biopsies, baseline tumor clonotype presence was undetermined.

A word on this clone: Its antigen is still unknown.

Measured with immunoSEQ multiplex PCR; TCRdb has only the in-frame clones, and not every one. Counted here are over 45,000 clones, 78% occurring once; the ten biggest clones make up 7.3%. Time point meaning: baseline pretreatment blood. Treatment noted: 15 Gy SBRT to primary tumor, nephrectomy 4 weeks later. The TCR originated in a man aged 55-75 years with renal cell carcinoma. Specimen: blood, collected from a patient whose treatment included radiotherapy and nephrectomy.

CDR3 sequence (DNA): TGTGCCATCAGCGCCGGGACAGGGGGTTTCACTGAAGCTTTCTTT. This encodes CAISAGTGGFTEAFF. The chain is built from TRBV10-3 and TRBJ1-1; 11 nucleotides match TRBD1. The CDR3 is 15 amino acids. The ends lost 6 bases at V and 4 bases at J; junction bases unmatched: 7. In germline, CDR1 is ENHRY, CDR2 SYGVKD.